A single sample gave rise to the 5 T cell receptor beta chains below, sequenced in a study of shared clonotypes between healthy human individuals. Assay used: immunoSEQ multiplex PCR; TCRdb lists only in-frame clones, some missing. Of under 1 million clones listed, 85% to 95% are singletons. Terminally differentiated effector memory CD45RA+ cells were excluded from the naive CD8 cells, which were CD45RO-negative and positively selected for CCR7. The specimen sequenced was naive CD8+ T cells sorted from blood. All receptors come from a young man in good health.

The rearrangement links TRBV29-1 to TRBJ2-3, with D possibly TRBD2 on 6 matching bases. Trimming pared 4 bases from V and 4 bases from J, leaving 18 bases between. From germline, CDR1 is SQVTM and CDR2 ANQGSEA. CDR3 length equals 15 residues. The DNA for the CDR3 is TGCAGCGTTGTTGGGCGGGAAGCCTTAGCAGATACGCAGTATTTT. Translation gives CSVVGREALADTQYF.

This chain uses TRBV13 with TRBJ2-1; no reliable D call. The germline gives CDR1 PRHDT, CDR2 FYEKMQ (reference sequence). The ends were cut back, 0 bases at V and 9 bases at J, with 15 bases in the middle. The CDR3 contains 15 residues. The CDR3 region is CASSLGYRAVIEQFF. CDR3 DNA sequence: TGTGCCAGCAGCTTAGGTTACCGGGCCGTTATTGAGCAGTTCTTC.

A single count supports this clone. V and J are TRBV7-9 and TRBJ2-1, with TRBD2 matching over 8 bases. CDR3 length: 15 amino acids. The junction had 6 bases not matched to a gene; V was cut back by 3 bases and J by 5 bases. From germline, CDR1 is SEHNR and CDR2 FQNEAQ (reference sequence). The DNA of the CDR3 is TGTGCCAGCAGCTTTCGCCTAGCGGGTGACAATGAGCAGTTCTTC. This translates into CASSFRLAGDNEQFF.

J is TRBJ1-2 and V is TRBV2; possibly TRBD1 for D (5 bases). The CDR3 sequence is 14 residues long. The germline gives CDR1 SNHLY, CDR2 FYNNEI. Between the trimmed V and J ends, which lost 1 base and 3 bases, there was a span of 9 bases. CDR3 DNA: TGTGCCAGCAGTGAAGGGGACGTAGACTATGGCTACACCTTC. Amino acids: CASSEGDVDYGYTF. Using reference TRBV2 and TRBJ1-2 for the parts outside the CDR3, the full variable domain is EPEVTQTPSHQVTQMGQEVILRCVPISNHLYFYWYRQILGQKVEFLVSFYNNEISEKSEIFDDQFSVERPDGSNFTLKIRSTKLEDSAMYFCASSEGDVDYGYTFGSGTRLTVV.

The genes are TRBV27 and TRBJ2-3, with 8 bases lining up with TRBD2. This CDR3 contains 15 residues. Germline lookup yields CDR1 MNHEY and CDR2 SMNVEV (reference sequence). Germline trimming cut 2 bases from V and 4 bases from J; bases unmatched to any gene: 5. Here the CDR3 reads CASSLSGRGADTQYF. The CDR3 DNA sequence: TGTGCCAGCAGTTTAAGCGGGAGAGGTGCAGATACGCAGTATTTT.